These 32 T cell receptor beta chains were sequenced from one sample in a study of shared clonotypes between healthy human individuals. CD8 cells regarded as naive lacked CD45RO, were positively chosen for CCR7, and omitted terminally differentiated effector memory CD45RA+ cells. Profiling relied on immunoSEQ multiplex PCR, and the TCRdb table lists in-frame clones only, not all of them. The sample has some 2 million clones, about 95% seen once. The specimen sequenced was naive CD8+ T cells sorted from blood. Receptors originate from a man aged 18-30 years in good health.

J is TRBJ2-1 and V is TRBV5-1; TRBD2 matches 7 bases. The CDR3 sequence is 13 residues long. J lost 7 bases, V lost 3 bases, and 4 bases had no gene match. The germline V gene encodes CDR1 SGHRS and CDR2 YFSETQ. CDR3 sequence (DNA): TGCGCCAGCAGCTCGGTGGGGGGGAATGAGCAGTTCTTC. It codes for CASSSVGGNEQFF.

V is TRBV9 and J is TRBJ2-7; 8 positions agree with TRBD2. The CDR3 extends over 16 amino acids. CDR1 is SGDLS and CDR2 is YYNGEE in the germline V gene. V was clipped by 0 bases and J by 5 bases; unmatched bases: 10. In DNA, the CDR3 is TGTGCCAGCAGCGTAGACGGGGCGGGAGGTGGGGACGAGCAGTACTTC. This gives the protein CASSVDGAGGGDEQYF.

CDR3 loop: CASSYTGAGNTEAFF. The CDR3 DNA sequence: TGTGCCAGCAGTTACACGGGGGCGGGGAACACTGAAGCTTTCTTT. The chain links TRBV6-5 to TRBJ1-1, with D tentatively TRBD1 (6 bases). The CDR3 length is 15 residues. The germline gives CDR1 MNHEY, CDR2 SVGAGI. Trimming removed 2 bases at V and 1 base at J, with 11 bases between.

The chain combines TRBV25-1 with TRBJ2-1, with TRBD2 matching 9 bases. The CDR3 sequence is 14 residues long. The germline CDR1 and CDR2 sequences are MGHDK and SYGVNS. V was pared by 4 bases and J by 3 bases, with 1 base of the junction left unmatched. DNA for the CDR3: TGTGCCAGCAGTGGACTAGCGGACTACAATGAGCAGTTCTTC. Amino acids: CASSGLADYNEQFF.

Remarks on this clone: This sample also contains other DNA sequences that code for the same CDR3. V usage is TRBV9 and J usage is TRBJ2-3; 13 nucleotides agree with TRBD2. Trimming took 4 bases from V and 3 from J; bases not matched to a gene: 5. CDR3 length equals 16 residues. Germline V gives CDR1 SGDLS, CDR2 YYNGEE. The CDR3 protein is CASSLGLAGPTDTQYF. CDR3 bases: TGTGCCAGCAGCCTGGGACTAGCGGGGCCAACAGATACGCAGTATTTT. Full variable domain (outside the CDR3, taken from reference TRBV9 and TRBJ2-3): DSGVTQTPKHLITATGQRVTLRCSPRSGDLSVYWYQQSLDQGLQFLIQYYNGEERAKGNILERFSAQQFPDLHSELNLSSLELGDSALYFCASSLGLAGPTDTQYFGPGTRLTVL.

On this clone: One end of the junction does not line up with germline, which may come from a read error. The V call is TRBV19, the J call TRBJ2-7; D unresolved. The CDR3 consists of 13 residues. Germline CDR1 is LNHDA and CDR2 is SQIVND (reference sequence). The CDR3 region is CASSIDTTYEQYF. The CDR3 DNA reads TGTGCCAGTAGCATAGACACGACCTACGAGCAGTACTTC.

The chain is built from TRBV6-5 and TRBJ2-5; D may be TRBD2 (5 bases). Trimming removed 7 bases at V and 3 bases at J, with 15 bases between. Germline lookup yields CDR1 MNHEY and CDR2 SVGAGI. The CDR3 spans 14 residues. The CDR3 reads CASTSVDGKETQYF. DNA of the CDR3: TGTGCCAGCACCTCGGTGGACGGGAAAGAGACCCAGTACTTC.

This chain connects TRBV4-1 to TRBJ2-7; 9 bases are a match to TRBD1. Germline-derived CDR1 and CDR2 are MGHRA and YSYEKL. The CDR3 covers 14 residues. V shed 6 bases and J 5 bases; nucleotides not matched to a gene: 8. CDR3 region: CASSPGQGIHEQYF. The CDR3 DNA follows: TGCGCCAGCAGTCCGGGACAGGGAATCCACGAGCAGTACTTC.

The V call is TRBV7-9, the J call TRBJ1-6, with D possibly TRBD1 on 6 matching bases. The germline CDR1 and CDR2 sequences are SEHNR and FQNEAQ (reference sequence). CDR3 length: 16 residues. Trimming stripped 2 bases from V and 4 bases from J, with 12 bases between. The CDR3 loop reads CASSLTGSGYNSPLHF. CDR3 DNA sequence: TGTGCCAGCAGCTTAACAGGGTCGGGTTATAATTCACCCCTCCACTTT.

The V call is TRBV4-3, the J call TRBJ2-3; TRBD2 is a possible D gene (6 bases). The germline V gene has CDR1 LGHNA and CDR2 YSLEER. V shed 0 bases and J shed 4 bases, with 17 bases lying between them. This CDR3 has 17 residues. The CDR3 spells CASSQETSLAGPDTQYF. DNA for the CDR3: TGCGCCAGCAGCCAAGAGACATCACTGGCGGGACCAGATACGCAGTATTTT.

V is TRBV6-1 and J is TRBJ2-7; TRBD1 aligns across 7 bases. V trimming: 3 bases; J trimming: 5 bases; junction bases outside the gene matches: 13. This CDR3 spans 16 amino acids. Germline CDR1 is MNHNS and CDR2 is SASEGT. DNA of the CDR3: TGTGCCAGCAGTGATTTTAGGGGGCACGGTTTCGACGAGCAGTACTTC. Its translation: CASSDFRGHGFDEQYF.

The gene calls are TRBV28 and TRBJ2-5; 8 positions match TRBD1. Losses at the gene ends were 3 bases for V and 5 bases for J; bases not matched to a gene: 14. The germline gives CDR1 MDHEN, CDR2 SYDVKM. The CDR3 covers 17 residues. CDR3 bases: TGTGCCAGCAGTTTTTCCCCAGGGGGCGAGGAGGCGGAGACCCAGTACTTC. This gives the protein CASSFSPGGEEAETQYF.

The chain links TRBV9 to TRBJ2-5; TRBD1 agrees at 7 bases. Germline assignment: CDR1 SGDLS and CDR2 YYNGEE. The CDR3 contains 15 residues. The V segment lost 0 bases and the J segment 1 base; nucleotides outside the gene matches: 3. As DNA, the CDR3 is TGTGCCAGCAGCGTAGAAGGGACAGCCCAAGAGACCCAGTACTTC. Its protein product is CASSVEGTAQETQYF.

The chain is built from TRBV4-2 and TRBJ2-2; 7 bases line up with TRBD1. Germline V CDR1 and CDR2: LGHNA, YNFKEQ. Unmatched junction bases numbered 2, after V lost 4 bases and J lost 3 bases. This CDR3 spans 14 amino acids. CDR3 nucleotides: TGTGCCAGCAGCCCGGGACAGTACACCGGGGAGCTGTTTTTT. Translated, it gives CASSPGQYTGELFF.

This sequence joins TRBV5-1 and TRBJ2-7; 7 nucleotides align to TRBD1. Trimming cost V 1 base and J 1 base; bases outside gene matches: 2. Germline values: CDR1 SGHRS, CDR2 YFSETQ. This CDR3 is built from 14 residues. The CDR3, as DNA: TGCGCCAGCAGCTTGCAGGGGGTGTCCTACGAGCAGTACTTC. Its translation: CASSLQGVSYEQYF.

V is TRBV7-9 and J is TRBJ2-3; the D is unclear. V gave up 3 bases and J gave up 0 bases, with 7 bases separating them. The length of the CDR3 is 14 residues. Germline CDR1 and CDR2: SEHNR and FQNEAQ (reference sequence). As DNA, the CDR3 is TGTGCCAGCAGCTTTGACACTAGCACAGATACGCAGTATTTT. It yields the protein CASSFDTSTDTQYF.

This chain joins TRBV4-1 and TRBJ2-1, with D perhaps TRBD1 (6 bases). The CDR3 consists of 15 residues. Germline V lookup: CDR1 MGHRA, CDR2 YSYEKL. The ends were cut back, 0 bases at V and 7 bases at J, with 13 bases in the middle. The CDR3 here is CASSQDRDTGNEQFF. CDR3 coding DNA: TGCGCCAGCAGCCAAGACCGGGACACAGGAAATGAGCAGTTCTTC.

The chain employs TRBV10-2 and TRBJ2-5; D is unresolved. The CDR3 length is 16 residues. V gave up 3 bases and J gave up 1 base, with 15 bases separating them. Germline-derived CDR1 and CDR2 are WSHSY and SAAADI. The CDR3 DNA sequence: TGCGCCAGCAGTGAAAATTCGTGGCAGATCCAAGAGACCCAGTACTTC. Residues: CASSENSWQIQETQYF.

V is TRBV14 and J is TRBJ1-2; D is unclear. Trimming shortened V by 2 bases and J by 2 bases, and 9 bases separated the two germline ends. Germline-derived CDR1 and CDR2 are SGHDN and FVKESK. The CDR3 is 14 residues long. This CDR3 reads CASSQTDTNYGYTF. CDR3 sequence (DNA): TGTGCCAGCAGCCAAACCGACACGAACTATGGCTACACCTTC.

This clone was counted once. Different DNA sequences within this sample yield the same CDR3. The V call is TRBV4-3, the J call TRBJ2-7, with 8 bases identical to TRBD2. This CDR3 spans 15 amino acids. Per the germline V gene, CDR1 is LGHNA and CDR2 is YSLEER. The V and J ends lost 1 base and 4 bases, in that order; junction bases with no gene match: 6. The DNA of the CDR3 is TGCGCCAGCAGCCAAGGCTTAGCGGGGCTTTACGAGCAGTACTTC. The encoded protein is CASSQGLAGLYEQYF.

The chain uses TRBV10-1 and TRBJ2-1, with TRBD2 as a possible D gene (5 bases). Germline V CDR1 and CDR2: WNHNN, SYGVQD (reference sequence). V was clipped by 6 bases and J by 1 base, with 13 bases between them. The CDR3 contains 15 residues. The CDR3 DNA sequence: TGCGCCAGCAGCCCCAGAGGGCGGTCCTACAATGAGCAGTTCTTC. It is translated as CASSPRGRSYNEQFF.

This clone was counted a single time. V and J are TRBV7-8 and TRBJ1-2, with 9 positions matching TRBD1. Trimming removed 0 bases from V and 8 bases from J; junction bases left unmatched: 16. CDR3 size: 18 residues. Germline-derived CDR1 and CDR2 are SGHVS and FQNEAQ. The CDR3 DNA sequence: TGTGCCAGCAGCTTAGCGTTTCGGGACAGGGCATATCAGAGAGGCTACACCTTC. This translates into CASSLAFRDRAYQRGYTF.

This chain links TRBV28 with TRBJ2-7; D gene uncertain. The germline V gene encodes CDR1 MDHEN and CDR2 SYDVKM. V was pared by 6 bases and J by 0 bases, with 12 bases between. CDR3 length: 14 amino acids. The CDR3 loop reads CASSGKVLSYEQYF. CDR3 DNA: TGTGCCAGCAGCGGTAAGGTTCTCTCCTACGAGCAGTACTTC.

The chain carries TRBV7-9 and TRBJ1-3; D ambiguous. V was clipped by 4 bases and J by 2 bases, with 9 bases between them. This CDR3 has 14 amino acids. Germline V gene sequence: CDR1 SEHNR, CDR2 FQNEAQ (reference sequence). The CDR3: CASSSSLTGNTIYF. CDR3 coding DNA: TGTGCCAGCAGCTCCTCCCTAACTGGAAACACCATATATTTT. The complete variable domain, with remaining parts taken from reference TRBV7-9 and TRBJ1-3, reads DTGVSQNPRHKITKRGQNVTFRCDPISEHNRLYWYRQTLGQGPEFLTYFQNEAQLEKSRLLSDRFSAERPKGSFSTLEIQRTEQGDSAMYLCASSSSLTGNTIYFGEGSWLTVV.

This rearrangement joins TRBV6-1 to TRBJ2-5, with 8 bases lining up with TRBD2. Germline lookup yields CDR1 MNHNS and CDR2 SASEGT. J was trimmed by 3 bases and V by 4 bases; bases with no gene match: 7. The CDR3 is 15 amino acids. CDR3 sequence reads: CASSGLSGTEETQYF. In DNA form, the CDR3 reads TGTGCCAGCAGTGGGCTTAGCGGGACTGAAGAGACCCAGTACTTC.

As concerns this clone: The sample has other DNA sequences that encode this CDR3 too. The rearrangement links TRBV4-1 to TRBJ2-7; 8 positions agree with TRBD2. V shed 1 base and J 3 bases; nucleotides not matched to a gene: 5. The CDR3 contains 15 residues. The germline CDR1 and CDR2 sequences are MGHRA and YSYEKL. The CDR3 loop is CASSQVSGALYEQYF. The CDR3 DNA follows: TGCGCCAGCAGCCAAGTTAGCGGGGCCCTCTACGAGCAGTACTTC.

The rearrangement uses TRBV7-8 and TRBJ2-7; D may be TRBD1 (6 bases). This CDR3 has 13 residues. Germline CDR1 reads SGHVS; CDR2 reads FQNEAQ. The V end lost 5 bases, the J end lost 6 bases, and 14 bases lay between the germline ends. CDR3 region: CASSLGGFFEQYF. CDR3 nucleotide sequence: TGTGCCAGCAGCCTAGGGGGTTTCTTCGAGCAGTACTTC.

The chain combines TRBV10-2 with TRBJ2-2; D not certain. Germline CDR1 reads WSHSY; CDR2 reads SAAADI. V lost 3 bases and J lost 4, with 15 bases in between. This CDR3 contains 16 residues. The chain's CDR3 is CASSDLSPLATGELFF. The CDR3 coding sequence is TGCGCCAGCAGTGATTTATCCCCCCTCGCCACCGGGGAGCTGTTTTTT.

The chain couples TRBV29-1 to TRBJ2-1; 7 positions agree with TRBD2. With V trimmed by 1 base and J by 3 bases, 3 bases remained unmatched. CDR3 length equals 14 residues. Germline V CDR1 and CDR2: SQVTM, ANQGSEA. The CDR3 protein is CSVEGRTSYNEQFF. In DNA, the CDR3 is TGCAGCGTTGAAGGACGGACTAGCTACAATGAGCAGTTCTTC.

This chain links TRBV6-1 with TRBJ1-1, with unresolved D. Trimming took 3 bases from V and 6 from J, leaving 5 bases between them. Germline V gene sequence: CDR1 MNHNS, CDR2 SASEGT. The CDR3 runs 11 residues. CDR3 nucleotide sequence: TGTGCCAGCAGTGATGTGGCTGAAGCTTTCTTT. This codes for CASSDVAEAFF.

The J gene is TRBJ2-7, the V gene TRBV4-1; 7 bases are a match to TRBD1. CDR3 size: 15 residues. The V and J ends lost 3 bases and 2 bases, in that order; junction bases with no gene match: 7. Germline V gives CDR1 MGHRA, CDR2 YSYEKL. CDR3 DNA: TGCGCCAGCAGCCACGGGACAGCTACGACCTACGAGCAGTACTTC. This translates into CASSHGTATTYEQYF.

In its sample, this clone was seen once. The J gene is TRBJ2-5, the V gene TRBV7-9; D remains ambiguous. This CDR3 comprises 14 residues. Trimming took off 2 bases at V and 5 bases at J, with 12 bases between the two ends. Germline loops: CDR1 SEHNR, CDR2 FQNEAQ (reference sequence). CDR3 sequence reads: CASSLPLSPETQYF. The CDR3 nucleotides are TGTGCCAGCAGCTTACCTTTGAGCCCGGAGACCCAGTACTTC. Full variable domain (remainder filled in from reference TRBV7-9 and TRBJ2-5): DTGVSQNPRHKITKRGQNVTFRCDPISEHNRLYWYRQTLGQGPEFLTYFQNEAQLEKSRLLSDRFSAERPKGSFSTLEIQRTEQGDSAMYLCASSLPLSPETQYFGPGTRLLVL.